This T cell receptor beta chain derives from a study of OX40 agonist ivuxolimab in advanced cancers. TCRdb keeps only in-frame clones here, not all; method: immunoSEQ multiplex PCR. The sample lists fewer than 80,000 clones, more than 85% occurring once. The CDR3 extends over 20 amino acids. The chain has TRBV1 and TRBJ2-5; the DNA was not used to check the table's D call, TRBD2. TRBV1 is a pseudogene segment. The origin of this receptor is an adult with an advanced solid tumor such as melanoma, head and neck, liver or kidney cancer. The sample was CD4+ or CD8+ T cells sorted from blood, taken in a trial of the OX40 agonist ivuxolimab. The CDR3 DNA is TGCACCAGCAGCCAAGATCGCGTTAGCGGGGGGTCCAAAGGTCGGGAGACCCAGTACTTC. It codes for CTSSQDRVSGGSKGRETQYF.